Following are 16 T cell receptor beta chains from one sample sequenced in a study of T cell repertoires in cytomegalovirus infection. TCRdb ran MiXCR on the reads and lists one entry per CDR3 protein. The sample yields 55,000 to 85,000 distinct CDR3 sequences, over 3.5% seen once. Material for sequencing was PBMCs. The receptors stem from a human donor in good health (CMV status not recorded). Some clones in this sample may be carry-over from other donors' samples.

This clonotype was seen ten or more times. The CDR3 spells CASSYVGVQYF. CDR3 coding DNA: TGTGCCAGCAGTTACGTGGGGGTGCAGTACTTC. This chain uses TRBV6-2 or TRBV6-3 with TRBJ2-7; D assignment may be TRBD1 or TRBD2 (5 bases each). Germline CDR1 and CDR2: MNHEY and SVGEGT. This CDR3 contains 11 residues. V dropped 2 bases and J dropped 9 bases, with 8 bases sitting between them.

A word on this clonotype: This may stem from a read error, because a much larger clone lies one nucleotide away. The chain has TRBV7-9 and TRBJ2-1; maybe TRBD2 (6 bases). The V gene lost 0 bases and the J gene lost 9 bases, with 12 bases spanning the gap. CDR3 size: 14 residues. The germline V gene encodes CDR1 SEHNR and CDR2 FQNEAQ (reference sequence). As DNA, the CDR3 is TGTGCCAGCAGCTTAGCGTCGGGGGAGGCTGAGCAGTTCTTC. Protein: CASSLASGEAEQFF. Combining the CDR3 with reference TRBV7-9 and TRBJ2-1 gives the whole variable domain DTGVSQNPRHKITKRGQNVTFRCDPISEHNRLYWYRQTLGQGPEFLTYFQNEAQLEKSRLLSDRFSAERPKGSFSTLEIQRTEQGDSAMYLCASSLASGEAEQFFGPGTRLTVL.

The chain recombines TRBV7-2 with TRBJ2-5; D is uncertain. Germline V gene data show CDR1 as SGHTA and CDR2 as FQGNSA. CDR3 length: 15 amino acids. V was pared by 5 bases and J by 5 bases, with 18 bases between. The CDR3: CASSGPPTPMETQYF. In nucleotides, the CDR3 is TGTGCCAGCAGCGGACCCCCGACCCCAATGGAGACCCAGTACTTC.

This clonotype was recorded at least ten times. CDR3 amino acids: CASSSGDRFTLVHF. The DNA of the CDR3 is TGTGCCAGCAGCAGTGGGGACAGGTTCACCTTGGTCCACTTT. The chain uses TRBV6-2 or TRBV6-3 and TRBJ1-6; 8 bases are a match to TRBD1. V shed 6 bases and J 17 bases; nucleotides not matched to a gene: 15. The CDR3 totals 14 residues. The V gene's germline CDR1 is MNHEY and CDR2 SVGEGT.

This clonotype was recorded many times. V and J are TRBV7-2 and TRBJ2-3; maybe TRBD2 (6 bases). V was pared by 5 bases and J by 8 bases, with 14 bases between. CDR3 size: 13 residues. Germline CDR1 SGHTA, CDR2 FQGNSA. DNA for the CDR3: TGTGCCAGCAGCCCGGGGACTGCTGCTACGCAGTATTTT. The encoded protein is CASSPGTAATQYF.

J is TRBJ2-7 and V is TRBV5-1, with D possibly being TRBD2 (6 bases). The CDR3 sequence is 14 residues long. Germline CDR1 SGHRS, CDR2 YFSETQ. The V end was cut by 4 bases, the J end by 3 bases, with 14 bases between. The CDR3 protein is CASSTGGTDYEQYF. DNA of the CDR3: TGCGCCAGCAGCACCGGCGGGACGGACTACGAGCAGTACTTC. Using reference TRBV5-1 and TRBJ2-7 for the parts outside the CDR3, the full variable domain is KAGVTQTPRYLIKTRGQQVTLSCSPISGHRSVSWYQQTPGQGLQFLFEYFSETQRNKGNFPGRFSGRQFSNSRSEMNVSTLELGDSALYLCASSTGGTDYEQYFGPGTRLTVT.

This clonotype was recorded at least ten times. The chain combines TRBV6-2 or TRBV6-3 with TRBJ1-2; D gene uncertain. Germline CDR1 and CDR2: MNHEY and SVGEGT. There are 11 residues in the CDR3. V lost 6 bases and J lost 3, with 5 bases in between. CDR3 DNA: TGTGCCAGCAGCGGACACTATGGCTACACCTTC. Amino acids: CASSGHYGYTF.

Turning to this clonotype: This may come from a read error, since a much larger clone is one base off. The gene calls are TRBV7-6 and TRBJ1-3; D might be TRBD1 (6 bases). The germline gives CDR1 SGHVS, CDR2 FNYEAQ. This CDR3 is built from 16 residues. The CDR3, as DNA: TGTGCCAGCTCCGTTGGGGGGCTGAGCTCTAGAAACACCATATATTTT. Translated, it gives CASSVGGLSSRNTIYF.

This clonotype was counted many times. J is TRBJ2-5 and V is TRBV5-5; tentative D call: TRBD2 (5 bases). Germline CDR1 SGHKS, CDR2 YYEKEE (reference sequence). The length of the CDR3 is 13 residues. V lost 3 bases to trimming and J lost 0 bases, with 6 bases between them. The CDR3 region is CASSSADQETQYF. The CDR3 DNA sequence: TGTGCCAGCAGCTCAGCGGACCAAGAGACCCAGTACTTC.

This clonotype was recorded at least ten times. The chain recombines TRBV7-8 with TRBJ2-7, with 8 bases matching TRBD1. The CDR3 totals 13 residues. The ends lost 4 bases at V and 7 bases at J; junction bases unmatched: 6. Germline V gene sequence: CDR1 SGHVS, CDR2 FQNEAQ. CDR3 region: CASSSQGAREQYF. The CDR3 DNA follows: TGTGCCAGCAGCTCCCAGGGGGCGCGAGAGCAGTACTTC.

The chain joins TRBV11-1 to TRBJ2-2; a possible D gene is TRBD1 (7 bases). The CDR3 covers 16 residues. Germline lookup yields CDR1 SGHAT and CDR2 FQDESV (reference sequence). V dropped 5 bases and J dropped 5 bases, with 18 bases sitting between them. CDR3 region: CASSPRAGGTTGELFF. In DNA, the CDR3 is TGTGCCAGCAGCCCACGGGCAGGGGGGACGACCGGGGAGCTGTTTTTT.

This clonotype was counted at least ten times. The gene calls are TRBV7-2 and TRBJ2-7; 8 bases match TRBD2. V shed 1 base and J 1 base; nucleotides not matched to a gene: 6. Germline-derived CDR1 and CDR2 are SGHTA and FQGNSA. This CDR3 has 16 residues. The CDR3 sequence is CASSLGPAGASYEQYF. The CDR3 DNA reads as TGTGCCAGCAGCTTAGGTCCAGCGGGGGCTTCCTACGAGCAGTACTTC.

This clonotype occurred many times. The J gene is TRBJ1-1, the V gene TRBV6-2 or TRBV6-3, with a tentative D call TRBD1 (6 bases). Trimming pared 6 bases from V and 7 bases from J, leaving 18 bases between. Germline V gene sequence: CDR1 MNHEY, CDR2 SVGEGT. The length of the CDR3 is 14 residues. DNA for the CDR3: TGTGCCAGCAGGGCCAGAACGGGGGCTGGTGAAGCTTTCTTT. Its translation is CASRARTGAGEAFF.

The rearrangement uses TRBV7-2 and TRBJ2-3; D possibly corresponds to TRBD2 (6 bases). This CDR3 comprises 16 residues. Germline V CDR1 and CDR2: SGHTA, FQGNSA. V lost 5 bases to trimming and J lost 1 base, with 16 bases between them. In DNA, the CDR3 is TGTGCCAGCAGCGCCGGAGCGGGTCTCGGCACAGATACGCAGTATTTT. Protein sequence: CASSAGAGLGTDTQYF.

There are many counts of this clonotype. The rearrangement links TRBV5-6 to TRBJ2-7; possibly TRBD2 for D (5 bases). This CDR3 is 14 amino acids long. V was clipped by 2 bases and J by 5 bases, with 14 bases between them. CDR1 is SGHDT, CDR2 YYEEEE, per germline. CDR3 DNA sequence: TGTGCCAGCAGCTTTGAGGTCGACGGGGACGAGCAGTACTTC. It yields the protein CASSFEVDGDEQYF.

This clonotype occurred many times. V and J are TRBV7-2 and TRBJ1-2; D is perhaps TRBD1 (5 bases). CDR1 is SGHTA, CDR2 FQGNSA, per germline. This CDR3 is built from 15 residues. The V and J ends lost 1 base and 6 bases respectively, with 15 bases between them. CDR3 DNA sequence: TGTGCCAGCAGCTTAGTGGGCCAGGGAATCAATGGCTACACCTTC. This translates into CASSLVGQGINGYTF.